The 15 T cell receptor beta chains below come from one sample, sequenced in a study of beta chain features in type 1 diabetes. Reverse transcribing all isolated RNA meant expressed TCRB transcripts were sequenced. TCRdb's copy holds only in-frame clones and misses some; the assay was immunoSEQ multiplex PCR. The sample gives around 150,000 clones, 6% to 7.5% of which show up once; about 1.5% is in the top ten. Material for sequencing was central memory CD4+ T cells from blood. These receptors came from a woman younger than 45 in good health.

This clone was detected only a few times. This rearrangement joins TRBV7-2 to TRBJ1-2; the match to TRBD1 covers 8 bases. The CDR3 sequence is 17 residues long. Germline V gene lookup returns CDR1 SGHTA and CDR2 FQGNSA. Losses at the gene ends were 2 bases for V and 5 bases for J; bases not matched to a gene: 13. Here the CDR3 reads CASSLFSPGQAVYGYTF. The CDR3 coding sequence is TGTGCCAGCAGCTTATTTTCCCCGGGACAGGCGGTTTATGGCTACACCTTC.

A few counts support this clone. V and J are TRBV9 and TRBJ2-7; D gene unclear. CDR3 length: 16 amino acids. CDR1 SGDLS and CDR2 YYNGEE come from the germline V gene. Trimming pared 7 bases from V and 0 bases from J, leaving 20 bases between. In DNA form, the CDR3 reads TGTGCCAGCCCACCCTTTGATTGTCCGAGCTCCTACGAGCAGTACTTC. Translation gives CASPPFDCPSSYEQYF.

The rearrangement uses TRBV7-2 and TRBJ2-3; TRBD2 agrees at 7 bases. There are 15 residues in the CDR3. Germline lookup yields CDR1 SGHTA and CDR2 FQGNSA. V shed 6 bases, J shed 5 bases, and the junction held 11 bases outside the gene matches. The CDR3 bases are TGTGCCAGCAGAAGGTTGGCGGGAGTTCTAGATACGCAGTATTTT. It specifies CASRRLAGVLDTQYF.

This clone was seen a few times. The rearrangement links TRBV4-3 to TRBJ2-1; weak D call: TRBD2 (5 bases). Germline V CDR1 and CDR2: LGHNA, YSLEER. With 3 bases removed from V and 0 bases from J, the gap between germline ends came to 15 bases. The CDR3 contains 17 residues. The CDR3 is CASSQQATGSSYNEQFF. As DNA, the CDR3 is TGCGCCAGCAGCCAGCAAGCTACGGGGAGCTCCTACAATGAGCAGTTCTTC.

This chain uses TRBV19 with TRBJ1-2, with D possibly being TRBD1 (5 bases). This CDR3 is built from 13 residues. V was cut by 2 bases and J by 2 bases, with 6 bases left in between. Per germline, CDR1 LNHDA and CDR2 SQIVND (reference sequence). CDR3 in amino acids: CASSITGNYGYTF. Here the CDR3 DNA reads TGTGCCAGTAGTATAACAGGAAACTATGGCTACACCTTC.

As regards this clone: The junction does not match germline at one end; this may be a read error. This sample also contains other DNA sequences that code for the same CDR3. This chain links TRBV7-7 with TRBJ2-5, with a weak D call TRBD2 (5 bases). From germline, CDR1 is SSHAT and CDR2 FNYEAQ (reference sequence). This CDR3 has 14 residues. CDR3 loop: CASSQLGSQETQYF. For the CDR3, the DNA is TGTGCTAGCAGTCAGCTAGGGAGTCAAGAGACCCAGTACTTC. The full variable domain, its missing parts supplied by reference TRBV7-7 and TRBJ2-5, is GAGVSQSPRYKVTKRGQDVTLRCDPISSHATLYWYQQALGQGPEFLTYFNYEAQPDKSGLPSDRFSAERPEGSISTLTIQRTEQRDSAMYRCASSQLGSQETQYFGPGTRLLVL.

The genes are TRBV27 and TRBJ2-3, with TRBD2 matching 14 bases. Germline CDR1 reads MNHEY; CDR2 reads SMNVEV (reference sequence). The junction had 5 bases not matched to a gene; V was cut back by 4 bases and J by 5 bases. This CDR3 has 16 amino acids. The CDR3 coding sequence is TGTGCCAGCAGTTCGACTAGCGGGAGGGCCGGAGATACGCAGTATTTT. It encodes CASSSTSGRAGDTQYF.

There are many counts of this clone. V is TRBV7-9 and J is TRBJ2-1; D gene uncertain. Trimming took 3 bases from V and 9 from J, leaving 12 bases between them. Looked up from germline, CDR1 is SEHNR and CDR2 is FQNEAQ (reference sequence). The CDR3 extends over 13 amino acids. CDR3 bases: TGTGCCAGCAGCTTTGATCTTCTTAGTGAGCAGTTCTTC. Translation: CASSFDLLSEQFF.

In this sample, this clone turned up a few times. The V call is TRBV7-2, the J call TRBJ2-2; D possibly corresponds to TRBD2 (6 bases). The germline gives CDR1 SGHTA, CDR2 FQGNSA. The CDR3 is 17 residues long. V lost 7 bases, J lost 2 bases, and 20 bases lay in between. The CDR3 DNA reads as TGTGCCAGCAACCCCATGGCAGCTAGCGCCAACACCGGGGAGCTGTTTTTT. Residues: CASNPMAASANTGELFF.

This chain connects TRBV19 to TRBJ2-2, with D perhaps TRBD1 (6 bases). The CDR3 runs to 16 residues. Germline loops: CDR1 LNHDA, CDR2 SQIVND (reference sequence). V was shortened by 6 bases and J by 0 bases, with 14 bases between the two germline ends. The CDR3 DNA follows: TGTGCCAGTAGGAACTACAGGGCAACGAACACCGGGGAGCTGTTTTTT. It yields the protein CASRNYRATNTGELFF. The variable domain in full, with the rest retrieved from reference TRBV19 and TRBJ2-2, is DGGITQSPKYLFRKEGQNVTLSCEQNLNHDAMYWYRQDPGQGLRLIYYSQIVNDFQKGDIAEGYSVSREKKESFPLTVTSAQKNPTAFYLCASRNYRATNTGELFFGEGSRLTVL.

Turning to this clone: This clone may be a read error of a much larger clone one base away. This chain links TRBV7-2 with TRBJ2-3; no clear D. The CDR3 runs 12 residues. Germline CDR1 is SGHTA and CDR2 is FQGNSA. V lost 5 bases and J lost 5, with 8 bases in between. The CDR3 bases are TGTGCCAGCAGCCAGACGGGAGATACGCAGTATTTT. Its translation: CASSQTGDTQYF.

This clone appeared many times. The sample carries other DNA sequences with the same CDR3. This chain connects TRBV28 to TRBJ2-3; D might be TRBD1 (6 bases). V lost 4 bases to trimming and J lost 10 bases, with 18 bases between them. CDR3 length equals 14 residues. The germline gives CDR1 MDHEN, CDR2 SYDVKM. This chain's CDR3 is CASSSASGVWAQYF. The CDR3 coding sequence is TGTGCCAGCAGTTCTGCCTCAGGGGTCTGGGCGCAGTATTTT.

This clone turned up a few times. The chain links TRBV7-2 to TRBJ1-1; D is unresolved. Trimming left V 5 bases short and J 8 bases short, with 15 bases between. The CDR3 is made up of 13 amino acids. Per the germline V gene, CDR1 is SGHTA and CDR2 is FQGNSA. For the CDR3, the DNA is TGTGCCAGCAGCCCCGCAGGCCGGTTAGAAGCTTTCTTT. As protein: CASSPAGRLEAFF.

This rearrangement joins TRBV28 to TRBJ1-5; TRBD1 is a possible D gene (6 bases). Germline CDR1 and CDR2: MDHEN and SYDVKM. V was pared by 4 bases and J by 5 bases, with 15 bases between. The CDR3 extends over 15 amino acids. CDR3: CASSWTVDGHQPQHF. CDR3 DNA: TGTGCCAGCAGTTGGACAGTCGACGGTCATCAGCCCCAGCATTTT.

This clone has only a few counts. J is TRBJ2-7 and V is TRBV7-8; TRBD1 matches at 10 bases. The ends lost 2 bases at V and 7 bases at J; junction bases unmatched: 8. The CDR3 contains 15 residues. From germline, CDR1 is SGHVS and CDR2 FQNEAQ. The DNA for the CDR3 is TGTGCCAGCAGCTTACTCGCGACAGGGGGCTATGAGCAGTACTTC. It encodes CASSLLATGGYEQYF. Full variable domain (outside the CDR3, taken from reference TRBV7-8 and TRBJ2-7): GAGVSQSPRYKVAKRGQDVALRCDPISGHVSLFWYQQALGQGPEFLTYFQNEAQLDKSGLPSDRFFAERPEGSVSTLKIQRTQQEDSAVYLCASSLLATGGYEQYFGPGTRLTVT.